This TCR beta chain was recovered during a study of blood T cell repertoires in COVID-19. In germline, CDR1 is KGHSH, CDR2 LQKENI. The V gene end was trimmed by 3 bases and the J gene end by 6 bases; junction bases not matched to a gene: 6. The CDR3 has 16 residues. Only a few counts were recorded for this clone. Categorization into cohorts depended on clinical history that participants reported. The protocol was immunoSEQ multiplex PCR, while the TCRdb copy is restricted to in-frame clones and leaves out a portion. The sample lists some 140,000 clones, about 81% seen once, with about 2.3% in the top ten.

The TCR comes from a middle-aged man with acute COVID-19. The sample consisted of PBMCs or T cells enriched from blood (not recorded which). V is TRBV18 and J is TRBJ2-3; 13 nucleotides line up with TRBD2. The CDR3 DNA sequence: TGTGCCAGCTCACCCCAACTAGCGGGAGGGATGGATACGCAGTATTTT. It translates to CASSPQLAGGMDTQYF. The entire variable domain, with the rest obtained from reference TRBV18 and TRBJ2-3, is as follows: NAGVMQNPRHLVRRRGQEARLRCSPMKGHSHVYWYRQLPEEGLKFMVYLQKENIIDESGMPKERFSAEFPKEGPSILRIQQVVRGDSAAYFCASSPQLAGGMDTQYFGPGTRLTVL.